One and the same sample provided the 10 T cell receptor beta chains below, sequenced in a study of blood T cells in healthy people across ages. With a J-beta primer mix and a sample-barcoded 5' primer, a second PCR ran about 7 to 12 cycles. TCRdb analysed the 5' RACE reads with MiXCR anew, one entry per CDR3 protein. The sample holds over 550,000 distinct CDR3 sequences; roughly 31% are singletons and the top ten take roughly 14%. Sequences were obtained from blood. These receptors came from an elderly woman in good health.

As to this clonotype: Germline is not matched at one junction end, which may reflect a read error. The chain recombines TRBV5-1 with TRBJ2-1; 7 nucleotides match TRBD2. CDR3 length: 13 residues. Germline values: CDR1 SGHRS, CDR2 YFSETQ. CDR3 bases: TGCACCAGCAGCTTGGCGGGGGAAGAGACCCAGTTCTTC. Its protein is CTSSLAGEETQFF.

The rearrangement uses TRBV21-1 and TRBJ1-1. TRBV21-1 is a pseudogene segment. CDR3 length: 16 residues. The CDR3 loop reads CASSTPGLLRAGRAFF. As DNA, the CDR3 is TGTGCCAGCAGCACCCCTGGACTCCTAAGGGCAGGGAGAGCTTTCTTT.

With regard to this clonotype: This clone may be a read error of a much larger clone one base away. The J gene is TRBJ2-7, the V gene TRBV20-1, with TRBD2 as a possible D gene (6 bases). Per the germline V gene, CDR1 is DFQATT and CDR2 is SNEGSKA (reference sequence). Trimming left V 6 bases short and J 7 bases short, with 19 bases between. The CDR3 spans 13 residues. The CDR3 spells CSAPRRGGHEQYF. CDR3 nucleotide sequence: TGCAGTGCCCCAAGACGGGGAGGTCATGAGCAGTACTTC.

Concerning this clonotype: One junction end does not reproduce the germline sequence, and a read error may be involved. This sequence joins TRBV28 and TRBJ1-4; TRBD1 aligns across 7 bases. CDR1 is MDHEN, CDR2 SYDVKM, per germline. The CDR3 extends over 15 amino acids. CDR3 nucleotides: TGCTCCAGCAGTTTGCCCGGGACAGCAACTGAAAAACTGTTTTTT. Protein product: CSSSLPGTATEKLFF. The full variable domain, in which reference TRBV28 and TRBJ1-4 provide the parts outside the CDR3, is DVKVTQSSRYLVKRTGEKVFLECVQDMDHENMFWYRQDPGLGLRLIYFSYDVKMKEKGDIPEGYSVSREKKERFSLILESASTNQTSMYLCSSSLPGTATEKLFFGSGTQLSVL.

There are many counts of this clonotype. V gene TRBV6-2 or TRBV6-3 combines with J gene TRBJ2-3; tentative D call: TRBD1 (6 bases). The CDR3 runs to 15 residues. Trimming took 1 base from V and 2 from J, leaving 10 bases between them. Germline assignment: CDR1 MNHEY and CDR2 SVGEGT. In DNA, the CDR3 is TGTGCCAGCAGTTACTTCGGACAGTTCACAGATACGCAGTATTTT. It specifies CASSYFGQFTDTQYF.

This clonotype showed up many times. The J gene is TRBJ2-5, the V gene TRBV7-9, with D perhaps TRBD1 (7 bases). V lost 2 bases and J lost 4, with 11 bases in between. The CDR3 is 14 amino acids. CDR1 and CDR2 (germline): SEHNR, FQNEAQ (reference sequence). CDR3 sequence (DNA): TGTGCCAGCAGCTTATTCCAGGGGGGAGAGACCCAGTACTTC. It codes for CASSLFQGGETQYF.

This clonotype showed up many times. This rearrangement joins TRBV11-2 to TRBJ2-7; D not certain. The CDR3 totals 14 residues. The V and J ends lost 5 bases and 2 bases respectively, with 13 bases between them. Per the germline V gene, CDR1 is SGHAT and CDR2 is FQNNGV. The CDR3 region is CASSTRTETYEQYF. The CDR3 nucleotides are TGTGCCAGCAGCACCCGGACGGAAACCTACGAGCAGTACTTC.

At least ten counts were recorded for this clonotype. A junction boundary mismatches the germline segment, possibly from a read error. The chain combines TRBV12-3 or TRBV12-4 with TRBJ1-6, with a weak D call TRBD1 (6 bases). The CDR3 length is 15 residues. The CDR3 protein is CASTLQGPFNSPLHF. As DNA, the CDR3 is TGTGCCAGCACTTTACAGGGACCTTTTAATTCACCCCTCCACTTT.

As to this clonotype: This could be a read error, since a much larger clone is one nucleotide away. The chain recombines TRBV25-1 with TRBJ2-5; D may be TRBD1 or TRBD2 (5 bases each). V lost 1 base and J lost 11, with 20 bases in between. The CDR3 loop spans 15 amino acids. Germline V gene sequence: CDR1 MGHDK, CDR2 SYGVNS. CDR3 region: CASSESPLGVGEQYF. DNA for the CDR3: TGTGCCAGCAGTGAATCCCCTTTGGGGGTGGGTGAGCAGTACTTC.

A word on this clonotype: A much larger clonotype is one base distant, so this may be a read error. The rearrangement joins TRBV28 to TRBJ2-7; no firm D call. The V end was cut by 4 bases, the J end by 7 bases, with 17 bases between. Germline V gene lookup returns CDR1 MDHEN and CDR2 SYDVKM. The CDR3 length is 14 residues. CDR3 coding DNA: TGTGCCAGCAGTTCGGGTGGGCTCAGCAATGAGCAGTACTTC. Translation: CASSSGGLSNEQYF. Filled out from reference TRBV28 and TRBJ2-7, the complete variable domain reads DVKVTQSSRYLVKRTGEKVFLECVQDMDHENMFWYRQDPGLGLRLIYFSYDVKMKEKGDIPEGYSVSREKKERFSLILESASTNQTSMYLCASSSGGLSNEQYFGPGTRLTVT.